This T cell receptor beta chain was documented in a study of blood T cell repertoires in COVID-19. TCRdb keeps only in-frame clones here, not all; method: immunoSEQ multiplex PCR. The data contain 50,000 to 65,000 clones, 80% to 95% of them singletons. The sample consisted of peripheral blood. The clonotype comes from a human donor in a cohort sampled during active COVID-19.

The CDR3: CASSLESVSSYEQYF. For the CDR3, the DNA is TGTGCCAGCAGCTTAGAATCGGTAAGCTCCTACGAGCAGTACTTC. The chain uses TRBV11-2 and TRBJ2-7; D ambiguous. This CDR3 is built from 15 residues. V dropped 0 bases and J dropped 0 bases, with 9 bases sitting between them. The germline gives CDR1 SGHAT, CDR2 FQNNGV.